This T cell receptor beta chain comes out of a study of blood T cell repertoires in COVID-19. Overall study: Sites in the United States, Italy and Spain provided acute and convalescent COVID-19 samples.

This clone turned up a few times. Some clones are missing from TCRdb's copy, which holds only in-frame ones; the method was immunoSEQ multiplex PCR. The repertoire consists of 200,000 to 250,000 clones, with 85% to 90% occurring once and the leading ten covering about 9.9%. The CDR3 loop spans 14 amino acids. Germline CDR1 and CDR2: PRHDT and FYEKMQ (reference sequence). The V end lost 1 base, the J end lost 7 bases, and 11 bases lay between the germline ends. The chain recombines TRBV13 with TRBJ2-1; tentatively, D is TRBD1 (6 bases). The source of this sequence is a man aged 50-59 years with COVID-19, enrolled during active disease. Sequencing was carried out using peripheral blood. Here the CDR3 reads CASSLVRGTNEQFF. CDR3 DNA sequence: TGTGCCAGCAGCTTAGTTAGGGGGACGAATGAGCAGTTCTTC. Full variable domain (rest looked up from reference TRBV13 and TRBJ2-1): AAGVIQSPRHLIKEKRETATLKCYPIPRHDTVYWYQQGPGQDPQFLISFYEKMQSDKGSIPDRFSAQQFSDYHSELNMSSLELGDSALYFCASSLVRGTNEQFFGPGTRLTVL.